One sample yielded the 28 T cell receptor beta chains listed below, sequenced in a study of spatial heterogeneity in lung cancer. Each CDR3 protein is one row after TCRdb ran MiXCR on the 5' RACE reads. Of tens of thousands of distinct CDR3 sequences listed, roughly 6.5% were seen once; the top ten hold 2.5% to 3%. Indicated time point: sample taken at primary tumor resection. Whole RNA obtained from tumor, nontumor lung or frozen PBMC underwent sequencing without sorting. Here the sequenced sample was PBMCs, taken at surgery. The receptors come from a female donor with early-stage non-small cell lung cancer.

This clonotype was counted a single time. The rearrangement links TRBV5-1 to TRBJ2-7; D uncertain. Germline V gives CDR1 SGHRS, CDR2 YFSETQ. This CDR3 is built from 12 residues. V was pared by 4 bases and J by 9 bases, with 14 bases between. CDR3 sequence: CASSMDGRWQYF. Written as DNA, the CDR3 is TGCGCCAGCAGCATGGACGGTCGATGGCAGTACTTC.

This clonotype was counted ten times or more. The J gene is TRBJ1-1, the V gene TRBV3-1; D perhaps matches TRBD1 (5 bases). CDR1 and CDR2 (germline): LGHDT, YNNKEL (reference sequence). Trimming removed 4 bases at V and 2 bases at J, with 11 bases between. The CDR3 is 14 amino acids. The CDR3 protein is CASSPRGTNTEAFF. CDR3 DNA: TGTGCCAGCAGCCCCCGGGGGACTAACACTGAAGCTTTCTTT.

This clonotype was found a few times. This chain joins TRBV7-3 and TRBJ1-5; unclear D gene. V dropped 2 bases and J dropped 6 bases, with 8 bases sitting between them. The germline CDR1 and CDR2 sequences are SGHTA and FQGTGA. The CDR3 contains 13 residues. The CDR3 sequence is CASSLGPGQPQHF. Here the CDR3 DNA reads TGTGCCAGCAGCTTAGGGCCCGGTCAGCCCCAGCATTTT.

The chain joins TRBV5-1 to TRBJ2-1; TRBD2 might be the D (5 bases). Germline V CDR1 and CDR2: SGHRS, YFSETQ. Between the trimmed V and J ends, which lost 2 bases and 9 bases, there was a span of 12 bases. The CDR3 covers 13 residues. The CDR3 nucleotides read TGCGCCAGCAGCTTAAACGTCCGGGGTGAGCAGTTCTTC. Protein product: CASSLNVRGEQFF.

In this sample, this clonotype turned up a few times. V gene TRBV11-2 combines with J gene TRBJ2-2; D gene unclear. CDR3 length equals 18 residues. The V and J ends lost 2 bases and 1 base respectively, with 17 bases between them. Germline assignment: CDR1 SGHAT and CDR2 FQNNGV. This CDR3 reads CASSLRLVSRRNTGELFF. The CDR3 DNA is TGTGCCAGCAGCTTAAGACTCGTTTCCCGCAGGAACACCGGGGAGCTGTTTTTT.

The CDR3 DNA reads TGCGCCAGCAGGTCCGCGACTGCAACTAATGAAAAACTGTTTTTT. The encoded protein is CASRSATATNEKLFF. The chain couples TRBV4-1 to TRBJ1-4, with D hard to call. Trimming took off 6 bases at V and 0 bases at J, with 11 bases between the two ends. Germline CDR1 and CDR2: MGHRA and YSYEKL. CDR3 length: 15 residues.

This clonotype was counted at least ten times. The chain couples TRBV20-1 to TRBJ2-3; 9 bases fit TRBD1. The germline CDR1 and CDR2 sequences are DFQATT and SNEGSKA (reference sequence). The CDR3 is 16 amino acids. The J segment lost 5 bases and the V segment lost 4 bases, leaving 13 bases of the junction unmatched. CDR3 sequence: CSANPRGQGSLDTQYF. The CDR3 DNA reads as TGCAGTGCTAACCCTCGGGGACAGGGTTCTTTAGATACGCAGTATTTT.

This clonotype was found many times. V is TRBV30 and J is TRBJ2-7, with TRBD2 identical over 9 bases. J lost 5 bases, V lost 6 bases, and 5 bases had no gene match. Germline V lookup: CDR1 GTSNPN, CDR2 SVGIG (reference sequence). This CDR3 is built from 12 residues. The CDR3, as DNA: TGTGCCTGTTCGCCTAGCGGGGACGAGCAGTACTTC. Encoded protein: CACSPSGDEQYF.

This clonotype was observed many times. This sequence joins TRBV7-8 and TRBJ1-3; D not certain. Trimming removed 1 base from V and 0 bases from J, with 7 bases in between. CDR1 is SGHVS and CDR2 is FQNEAQ in the germline V gene. The CDR3 contains 15 residues. The CDR3 is CASSLGPSSGNTIYF. As DNA, the CDR3 is TGTGCCAGCAGCTTAGGACCGTCCTCTGGAAACACCATATATTTT.

This clonotype was recorded at least ten times. This chain connects TRBV5-1 to TRBJ2-3; possibly TRBD1 for D (6 bases). The germline gives CDR1 SGHRS, CDR2 YFSETQ. The V and J ends lost 4 bases and 3 bases respectively, with 15 bases between them. The CDR3 consists of 15 residues. This CDR3 reads CASSLGTPSTDTQYF. Here the CDR3 DNA reads TGCGCCAGCAGCCTAGGGACACCTTCTACAGATACGCAGTATTTT.

This clonotype was observed many times. The J gene is TRBJ2-3, the V gene TRBV20-1, with TRBD2 identical over 8 bases. This CDR3 has 13 amino acids. Germline lookup yields CDR1 DFQATT and CDR2 SNEGSKA (reference sequence). Losses at the gene ends were 3 bases for V and 5 bases for J; bases not matched to a gene: 4. The CDR3 DNA reads as TGCAGTGCTAGCGGGGGGGCCCTAGATACGCAGTATTTT. Translation: CSASGGALDTQYF.

Ten or more counts support this clonotype. The V call is TRBV7-2, the J call TRBJ1-1; D perhaps matches TRBD1 (6 bases). Germline CDR1 and CDR2: SGHTA and FQGNSA. V dropped 5 bases and J dropped 6 bases, with 16 bases sitting between them. The CDR3 length is 14 residues. This chain's CDR3 is CASSLTGLSPEAFF. The CDR3 DNA reads TGTGCCAGCAGCCTGACAGGATTATCCCCTGAAGCTTTCTTT. The full variable domain, with the rest looked up from reference TRBV7-2 and TRBJ1-1, is GAGVSQSPSNKVTEKGKDVELRCDPISGHTALYWYRQSLGQGLEFLIYFQGNSAPDKSGLPSDRFSAERTGGSVSTLTIQRTQQEDSAVYLCASSLTGLSPEAFFGQGTRLTVV.

This clonotype was observed at least ten times. CDR3 sequence: CASSPYEGSEAFF. The CDR3 DNA reads TGTGCCAGCTCACCATATGAGGGCAGCGAAGCTTTCTTT. The chain recombines TRBV18 with TRBJ1-1; D is undetermined. V shed 2 bases and J shed 8 bases, with 12 bases lying between them. Germline lookup yields CDR1 KGHSH and CDR2 LQKENI. The CDR3 length is 13 residues.

This clonotype has at least ten counts. The V call is TRBV11-2, the J call TRBJ2-2; 10 nucleotides line up with TRBD2. CDR1 is SGHAT and CDR2 is FQNNGV in the germline V gene. The V segment lost 1 base and the J segment 7 bases; nucleotides outside the gene matches: 6. CDR3 length: 16 amino acids. Here the CDR3 reads CASSLAPSGGGGELFF. In DNA, the CDR3 is TGTGCCAGCAGCTTAGCCCCTAGCGGGGGTGGCGGGGAGCTGTTTTTT. The complete variable domain, with remaining parts taken from reference TRBV11-2 and TRBJ2-2, reads EAGVAQSPRYKIIEKRQSVAFWCNPISGHATLYWYQQILGQGPKLLIQFQNNGVVDDSQLPKDRFSAERLKGVDSTLKIQPAKLEDSAVYLCASSLAPSGGGGELFFGEGSRLTVL.

This clonotype has ten or more counts. V is TRBV28 and J is TRBJ1-3; 9 bases line up with TRBD1. The CDR3 is 14 residues long. Trimming removed 6 bases from V and 0 bases from J; junction bases left unmatched: 0. Germline CDR1 and CDR2: MDHEN and SYDVKM. CDR3 sequence reads: CASRTGGSGNTIYF. As DNA, the CDR3 is TGTGCCAGCAGGACAGGGGGCTCTGGAAACACCATATATTTT.

This clonotype was seen ten or more times. The V gene is TRBV7-9, the J gene TRBJ2-7, with 8 nucleotides matching TRBD2. The J segment lost 3 bases and the V segment lost 4 bases, leaving 8 bases of the junction unmatched. CDR3 length: 15 amino acids. CDR1 is SEHNR and CDR2 is FQNEAQ in the germline V gene (reference sequence). CDR3 sequence (DNA): TGTGCCAGCAGCTGTAGCGGGGCGGAGTGCTACGAGCAGTACTTC. Translated, it gives CASSCSGAECYEQYF.

This clonotype has a count of ten or more. The chain couples TRBV14 to TRBJ1-2; D uncertain. V shed 4 bases and J shed 4 bases, with 13 bases lying between them. The V gene's germline CDR1 is SGHDN and CDR2 FVKESK. The CDR3 contains 14 residues. The CDR3 here is CASSRNTGGYGYTF. The CDR3 coding sequence is TGTGCCAGCAGCCGAAACACGGGTGGCTATGGCTACACCTTC.

This clonotype occurred many times. This chain uses TRBV30 with TRBJ2-7; perhaps TRBD1 as D (5 bases). Trimming left V 5 bases short and J 4 bases short, with 9 bases between. Germline CDR1 and CDR2: GTSNPN and SVGIG (reference sequence). This CDR3 has 11 residues. The CDR3 reads CAWAAGYEQYF. Written as DNA, the CDR3 is TGTGCCTGGGCCGCAGGGTACGAGCAGTACTTC. The full variable domain, in which reference TRBV30 and TRBJ2-7 provide the parts outside the CDR3, is SQTIHQWPATLVQPVGSPLSLECTVEGTSNPNLYWYRQAAGRGLQLLFYSVGIGQISSEVPQNLSASRPQDRQFILSSKKLLLSDSGFYLCAWAAGYEQYFGPGTRLTVT.

The sample holds a few counts of this clonotype. The rearrangement joins TRBV28 to TRBJ2-3, with D possibly being TRBD1 (5 bases). CDR1 is MDHEN, CDR2 SYDVKM, per germline. Trimming removed 7 bases from V and 7 bases from J, with 15 bases in between. The CDR3 is 13 amino acids. CDR3 region: CASKGRARYTQYF. The CDR3 nucleotides read TGTGCCAGCAAAGGCAGGGCTCGGTATACGCAGTATTTT.

This clonotype was counted many times. V gene TRBV5-1 combines with J gene TRBJ2-1; no firm D call. Trimming stripped 0 bases from V and 3 bases from J, with 4 bases between. CDR3 length: 13 amino acids. Germline V gives CDR1 SGHRS, CDR2 YFSETQ. CDR3 DNA: TGCGCCAGCAGCTTGGGGGACTACAATGAGCAGTTCTTC. It is translated as CASSLGDYNEQFF.

This chain joins TRBV7-2 and TRBJ2-7; TRBD2 agrees at 12 bases. This CDR3 contains 15 residues. Germline V gene lookup returns CDR1 SGHTA and CDR2 FQGNSA. The V and J ends lost 7 bases and 2 bases, in that order; junction bases with no gene match: 6. The CDR3 DNA is TGTGCCAGCACCCAGAGGACTAGCGGGGCCTACGAGCAGTACTTC. Translation gives CASTQRTSGAYEQYF.

This clonotype was recorded a few times. This chain uses TRBV7-2 with TRBJ2-1; D gene ambiguous. The germline CDR1 and CDR2 sequences are SGHTA and FQGNSA. There are 14 residues in the CDR3. V dropped 5 bases and J dropped 5 bases, with 13 bases sitting between them. CDR3 sequence reads: CASSPVVPNNEQFF. DNA for the CDR3: TGTGCCAGCAGCCCCGTGGTGCCCAACAATGAGCAGTTCTTC.

This clonotype was counted only a few times. This chain links TRBV10-3 with TRBJ2-3, with D perhaps TRBD2 (6 bases). V was pared by 6 bases and J by 5 bases, with 15 bases between. CDR3 length equals 14 residues. Germline V gene lookup returns CDR1 ENHRY and CDR2 SYGVKD. The CDR3 nucleotides read TGTGCCATCAGCCAATCTAGCGAAAGAGATACGCAGTATTTT. Amino acid sequence: CAISQSSERDTQYF.

This clonotype appeared a few times. The J gene is TRBJ2-6, the V gene TRBV7-3; D unresolved. Germline V gene data show CDR1 as SGHTA and CDR2 as FQGTGA. This CDR3 region has 14 residues. Trimming cost V 1 base and J 2 bases, with 3 bases left between them. The CDR3 nucleotides are TGTGCCAGCAGCTTAAACCCTGGGGCCAACGTCCTGACTTTC. It specifies CASSLNPGANVLTF. Full variable domain (rest looked up from reference TRBV7-3 and TRBJ2-6): GAGVSQTPSNKVTEKGKYVELRCDPISGHTALYWYRQSLGQGPEFLIYFQGTGAADDSGLPNDRFFAVRPEGSVSTLKIQRTERGDSAVYLCASSLNPGANVLTFGAGSRLTVL.

In its sample, this clonotype was seen many times. The genes are TRBV10-3 and TRBJ1-1; no firm D call. With 1 base removed from V and 5 bases from J, the gap between germline ends came to 11 bases. This CDR3 contains 14 residues. Germline CDR1 is ENHRY and CDR2 is SYGVKD. In DNA, the CDR3 is TGTGCCATCAGTGAGTTCGACTTGATGACTGAAGCTTTCTTT. Translation: CAISEFDLMTEAFF.

The chain links TRBV5-6 to TRBJ2-7, with 9 positions matching TRBD2. This CDR3 has 16 amino acids. V shed 1 base and J 5 bases; nucleotides not matched to a gene: 10. CDR1 and CDR2 (germline): SGHDT, YYEEEE. In nucleotides, the CDR3 is TGTGCCAGCAGCTTGTTGGGGCGGGCTAGCGGGGACGAGCAGTACTTC. It specifies CASSLLGRASGDEQYF.

This clonotype was picked up many times. The chain couples TRBV10-3 to TRBJ1-2; the match to TRBD1 covers 7 bases. Germline V gene data show CDR1 as ENHRY and CDR2 as SYGVKD. The CDR3 covers 13 residues. V was pared by 6 bases and J by 3 bases, with 4 bases of the junction left unmatched. The CDR3 here is CAISPQGDYGYTF. CDR3 sequence (DNA): TGTGCCATCAGCCCCCAGGGGGACTATGGCTACACCTTC.

The sample holds many counts of this clonotype. This rearrangement joins TRBV2 to TRBJ1-2, with a weak D call TRBD1 (6 bases). V was pared by 6 bases and J by 4 bases, with 12 bases between. Germline loops: CDR1 SNHLY, CDR2 FYNNEI. CDR3 length: 13 residues. This CDR3 is CASRRDITYGYTF. The CDR3 region has the DNA TGTGCCAGCAGAAGGGACATTACCTATGGCTACACCTTC.